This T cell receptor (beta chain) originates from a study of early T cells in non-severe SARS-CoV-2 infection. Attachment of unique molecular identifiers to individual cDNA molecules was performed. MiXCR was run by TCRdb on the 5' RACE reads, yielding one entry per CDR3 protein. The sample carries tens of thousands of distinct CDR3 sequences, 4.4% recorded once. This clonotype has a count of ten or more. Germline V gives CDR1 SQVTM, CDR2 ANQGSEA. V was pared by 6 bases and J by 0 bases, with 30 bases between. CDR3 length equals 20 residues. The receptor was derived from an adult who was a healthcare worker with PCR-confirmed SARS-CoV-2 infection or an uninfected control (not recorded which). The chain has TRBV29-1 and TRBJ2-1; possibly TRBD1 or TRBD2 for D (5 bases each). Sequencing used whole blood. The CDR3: CSVPPGRPGPSPRSYNEQFF. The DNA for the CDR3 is TGCAGCGTCCCCCCGGGACGGCCGGGGCCAAGCCCTCGCTCCTACAATGAGCAGTTCTTC.